Shown below are 6 T cell receptor beta chains from a single sample sequenced in a study of T cell changes during pregnancy in multiple sclerosis. Using immunoSEQ multiplex PCR, the repertoire was profiled, and TCRdb retains in-frame clones only, with some absent. Of 35,000 to 50,000 clones detected, more than 90% appear once; the ten largest clones hold more than 0.6%. The sequencing used CD4+ T cells from peripheral blood mononuclear cells, collected in the first trimester of pregnancy. These receptors originate from a female donor with multiple sclerosis, enrolled in a pregnancy study.

This clone was observed once. The chain employs TRBV19 and TRBJ2-3, with TRBD2 matching 11 bases. V was pared by 5 bases and J by 3 bases, with 7 bases of the junction left unmatched. There are 16 residues in the CDR3. Germline V CDR1 and CDR2: LNHDA, SQIVND (reference sequence). CDR3 protein: CASSLRLAGRTDTQYF. CDR3 DNA: TGTGCCAGTAGTCTACGACTAGCGGGGAGGACAGATACGCAGTATTTT.

This chain joins TRBV28 and TRBJ2-1, with TRBD1 matching over 9 bases. Germline V lookup: CDR1 MDHEN, CDR2 SYDVKM. The V gene end was trimmed by 7 bases and the J gene end by 4 bases; junction bases not matched to a gene: 8. This CDR3 comprises 15 residues. CDR3 loop: CASNQQGAIYNEQFF. The CDR3 DNA sequence: TGTGCCAGCAACCAACAGGGGGCCATTTACAATGAGCAGTTCTTC.

The CDR3 DNA is TGTGCCAGCAGCTTGGCGGTTTCAGGCCCAGGGGAGACCCAGTACTTC. Amino acids: CASSLAVSGPGETQYF. The chain combines TRBV5-4 with TRBJ2-5; the D gene is possibly TRBD1 (5 bases). Germline V gene lookup returns CDR1 SGHNT and CDR2 YYREEE (reference sequence). The CDR3 loop spans 16 amino acids. V shed 0 bases and J shed 5 bases, with 17 bases lying between them.

The chain links TRBV29-1 to TRBJ2-5, with 9 bases aligning to TRBD1. Germline assignment: CDR1 SQVTM and CDR2 ANQGSEA. This CDR3 spans 13 amino acids. The CDR3 nucleotides are TGCGGCGCCGCCCCCGGGACAGGGGAGACCCAGTACTTC. Protein sequence: CGAAPGTGETQYF.

The chain has TRBV25-1 and TRBJ2-1; tentatively, D is TRBD2 (6 bases). V was pared by 0 bases and J by 9 bases, with 15 bases between. The CDR3 has 15 amino acids. The germline gives CDR1 MGHDK, CDR2 SYGVNS. The CDR3 bases are TGTGCCAGCAGTGAATATGGGGGACCCGGGGGTGAGCAGTTCTTC. As protein: CASSEYGGPGGEQFF.

The gene calls are TRBV7-2 and TRBJ2-2; 7 nucleotides align to TRBD2. Germline V gene data show CDR1 as SGHTA and CDR2 as FQGNSA. The CDR3 has 17 residues. Trimming at V came to 6 bases and at J to 0 bases, leaving 10 bases not matched to a gene. The DNA of the CDR3 is TGTGCCAGCAGACCCAAGCCAAGCGGGGCGAACACCGGGGAGCTGTTTTTT. Translating gives CASRPKPSGANTGELFF. The full variable domain, in which reference TRBV7-2 and TRBJ2-2 provide the parts outside the CDR3, is GAGVSQSPSNKVTEKGKDVELRCDPISGHTALYWYRQSLGQGLEFLIYFQGNSAPDKSGLPSDRFSAERTGGSVSTLTIQRTQQEDSAVYLCASRPKPSGANTGELFFGEGSRLTVL.